The 3 T cell receptor beta chains reported below all come from one sample, sequenced in a study of blood T cell repertoires in COVID-19. Using immunoSEQ multiplex PCR, the repertoire was profiled, and TCRdb retains in-frame clones only, with some absent. The repertoire holds about 150,000 clones, 65% to 90% seen once, with 7.2% in the top ten. Sequenced sample: peripheral blood. The receptors shown here come from a woman in her forties or fifties in a cohort sampled during active or convalescent COVID-19.

The chain carries TRBV7-9 and TRBJ2-5; 10 nucleotides agree with TRBD2. This CDR3 has 19 residues. V was clipped by 5 bases and J by 1 base; unmatched bases: 16. The germline CDR1 and CDR2 sequences are SEHNR and FQNEAQ (reference sequence). The CDR3 DNA reads TGTGCCAGCAGCGTACCACCGACTCTAGCGGGGGATTCCCAAGAGACCCAGTACTTC. Translated: CASSVPPTLAGDSQETQYF.

The chain recombines TRBV7-2 with TRBJ2-7, with a possible D match to TRBD2 (6 bases). The CDR3 covers 15 residues. The V and J ends lost 4 bases and 3 bases respectively, with 16 bases between them. The germline V gene has CDR1 SGHTA and CDR2 FQGNSA. The CDR3 spells CASSSYQRAYYEQYF. In nucleotides, the CDR3 is TGTGCCAGCAGCTCCTACCAGCGGGCCTACTACGAGCAGTACTTC. Full variable domain (outside the CDR3, taken from reference TRBV7-2 and TRBJ2-7): GAGVSQSPSNKVTEKGKDVELRCDPISGHTALYWYRQSLGQGLEFLIYFQGNSAPDKSGLPSDRFSAERTGGSVSTLTIQRTQQEDSAVYLCASSSYQRAYYEQYFGPGTRLTVT.

This clone was observed a few times. This chain connects TRBV3-1 (or the pseudogene TRBV3-2) to TRBJ1-4; 7 nucleotides align to TRBD1. This CDR3 region has 16 residues. The germline V gene encodes CDR1 LGHDT and CDR2 YNNKEL (reference sequence). Trimming cost V 1 base and J 4 bases; bases outside gene matches: 6. This CDR3 is CASSQGGQGVNEKLFF. The CDR3 region has the DNA TGTGCCAGCAGCCAAGGGGGGCAGGGGGTTAATGAAAAACTGTTTTTT.